Only a few counts were recorded for the clone carrying this T cell receptor beta chain. From the 5' RACE reads, TCRdb called clonotypes with MiXCR, one entry per CDR3 protein. The data hold 12,000 or so distinct CDR3 sequences, with roughly 51% observed a single time. Treg sorting used a CD4+CD25+CD127-/low gate. Germline CDR1 DFQATT, CDR2 SNEGSKA (reference sequence). V was shortened by 5 bases and J by 14 bases, with 9 bases between the two germline ends. The CDR3 spans 8 residues. The sample taken for sequencing was tumor-infiltrating Tregs sorted from the breast tumor. The source of this sequence is a female donor with breast cancer. This chain links TRBV20-1 with TRBJ1-2; maybe TRBD1 (5 bases). CDR3 loop: CSAGGWTF. In DNA form, the CDR3 reads TGCAGTGCTGGGGGATGGACCTTC.